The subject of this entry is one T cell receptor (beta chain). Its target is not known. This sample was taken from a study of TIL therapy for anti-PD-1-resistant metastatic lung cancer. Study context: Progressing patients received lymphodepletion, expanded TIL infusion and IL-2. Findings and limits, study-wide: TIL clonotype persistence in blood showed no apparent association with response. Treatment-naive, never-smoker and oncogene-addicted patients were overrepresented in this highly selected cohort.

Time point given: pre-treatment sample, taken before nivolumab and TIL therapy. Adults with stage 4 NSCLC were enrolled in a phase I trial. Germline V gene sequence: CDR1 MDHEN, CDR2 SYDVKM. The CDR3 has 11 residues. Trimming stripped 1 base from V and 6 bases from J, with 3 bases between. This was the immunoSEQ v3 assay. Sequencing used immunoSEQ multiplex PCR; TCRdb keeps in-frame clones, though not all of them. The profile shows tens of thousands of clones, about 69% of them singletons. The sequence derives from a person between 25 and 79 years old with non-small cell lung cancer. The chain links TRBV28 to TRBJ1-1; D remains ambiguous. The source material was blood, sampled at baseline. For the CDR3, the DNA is TGTGCCAGCAGTTTATACCCTGAAGCTTTCTTT. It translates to CASSLYPEAFF.